These T cell receptor beta chains were read from a single sample in a study of Graves' ophthalmopathy and Graves' hyperthyroidism. Each CDR3 protein gets one entry after TCRdb re-called the multiplex PCR reads with MiXCR. The sample has under 200,000 distinct CDR3 sequences, approximately 38% seen once; the top ten hold roughly 5.8%. Sequencing was carried out using peripheral blood. These receptor sequences come from a woman aged 40 to 50 with Graves' ophthalmopathy. Each CDR3 is given with its conserved first and last residue. Each record gives: J gene, V gene, clone size, D gene, CDR3 DNA, CDR3 protein. The D gene is left open where the match is weak. Rows give clone size only sometimes, using once, few, many, or a class for an expanded clone.

j_gene: TRBJ2-7
v_gene: TRBV13
abundance: many
d_gene: NA
CDR3nt: TGTGCCAGCAGCTCCCATGCGGATCATTGCGAGCAGTACTTC
CDR3aa: CASSSHADHCEQYF

j_gene: TRBJ2-7
v_gene: TRBV28
abundance: NA
d_gene: NA
CDR3nt: TGTGCCAGCACCACGGGGTTCTCCTACGAGCAGTACTTC
CDR3aa: CASTTGFSYEQYF

j_gene: TRBJ1-3
v_gene: TRBV6-2/TRBV6-3
abundance: NA
d_gene: NA
CDR3nt: TGTGCCAGCAGCATATCCGACCGCTCTGGAAACACCATATATTTT
CDR3aa: CASSISDRSGNTIYF

j_gene: TRBJ2-7
v_gene: TRBV19
abundance: many
d_gene: TRBD2
CDR3nt: TGTGCCAGTAGTAGTCGGACTAGCGGGAGAGGGTCCTACGAGCAGTACTTC
CDR3aa: CASSSRTSGRGSYEQYF

j_gene: TRBJ2-5
v_gene: TRBV28
abundance: few
d_gene: NA
CDR3nt: TGTGCCAGCAGTTTAACTGGTCGGGGAGAGACCCAGTACTTC
CDR3aa: CASSLTGRGETQYF

j_gene: TRBJ1-2
v_gene: TRBV7-8
abundance: NA
d_gene: NA
CDR3nt: TGTGCCAGCAGCTTACGGGAGACTAACTATGGCTACACCTTC
CDR3aa: CASSLRETNYGYTF

j_gene: TRBJ2-7
v_gene: TRBV6-5
abundance: many
d_gene: TRBD1
CDR3nt: TGTGCCAGCAGTACTCGGACAGGGTCCTACGAGCAGTACTTC
CDR3aa: CASSTRTGSYEQYF

j_gene: TRBJ1-6
v_gene: TRBV27
abundance: many
d_gene: TRBD1
CDR3nt: TGTGCCAGCAGTATAGAACAGGGGGTCGGGGCACCCCTCCACTTT
CDR3aa: CASSIEQGVGAPLHF

j_gene: TRBJ1-1
v_gene: TRBV12-5
abundance: NA
d_gene: NA
CDR3nt: TGTGCTAGTGGTTTGGTACCGGGATACACTGAAGCTTTCTTT
CDR3aa: CASGLVPGYTEAFF

j_gene: TRBJ1-2
v_gene: TRBV6-5
abundance: few
d_gene: NA
CDR3nt: TGTGCCAGCAGTTACTCAACAGCCCGCTATGGCTACACCTTC
CDR3aa: CASSYSTARYGYTF

j_gene: TRBJ1-1
v_gene: TRBV12-3/TRBV12-4
abundance: many
d_gene: NA
CDR3nt: TGTGCCAGTCACCAAGACAGGATGAACACTGAAGCTTTCTTT
CDR3aa: CASHQDRMNTEAFF

j_gene: TRBJ1-5
v_gene: TRBV12-3/TRBV12-4
abundance: many
d_gene: TRBD1
CDR3nt: TGTGCCAGCAGAGCCGACAGGGACCTAGGGCCCCAGCATTTT
CDR3aa: CASRADRDLGPQHF

j_gene: TRBJ2-3
v_gene: TRBV14
abundance: many
d_gene: TRBD2
CDR3nt: TGTGCCAGCAGCTCCATAGCGGGAGGACAATCTAGCACAGATACGCAGTATTTT
CDR3aa: CASSSIAGGQSSTDTQYF

j_gene: TRBJ2-7
v_gene: TRBV6-1
abundance: NA
d_gene: TRBD2
CDR3nt: TGTGCCAGCAGTGTGGCAGCGGGAGTCGTATACGAGCAGTACTTC
CDR3aa: CASSVAAGVVYEQYF

j_gene: TRBJ1-2
v_gene: TRBV4-2
abundance: many
d_gene: TRBD1
CDR3nt: TGTGCCAGCAGCCAAGAGCCGGGACAGGCCTATGGCTACACCTTC
CDR3aa: CASSQEPGQAYGYTF

j_gene: TRBJ1-5
v_gene: TRBV12-3/TRBV12-4
abundance: few
d_gene: NA
CDR3nt: TGTGCCAGCAGTCCAGCGGGGGTGACCAATCAGCCCCAGCATTTT
CDR3aa: CASSPAGVTNQPQHF

j_gene: TRBJ2-5
v_gene: TRBV19
abundance: NA
d_gene: TRBD2
CDR3nt: TGTGCCAGCCGGACTAGCGGGGAAGGAGAGACCCAGTACTTC
CDR3aa: CASRTSGEGETQYF

j_gene: TRBJ2-5
v_gene: TRBV2
abundance: many
d_gene: TRBD1
CDR3nt: TGTGCCAGCAGTAGGGGACAGGAAGAGACCCAGTACTTC
CDR3aa: CASSRGQEETQYF

j_gene: TRBJ2-7
v_gene: TRBV7-2
abundance: many
d_gene: NA
CDR3nt: TGTGCCAGCAGCCTGGACGGAGGCAGCTCCTACGAGCAGTACTTC
CDR3aa: CASSLDGGSSYEQYF

j_gene: TRBJ2-7
v_gene: TRBV5-1
abundance: NA
d_gene: TRBD1
CDR3nt: TGCGCCAGCAGCCACGGGACAGGCCCACTGCCGACCTACGAGCAGTACTTC
CDR3aa: CASSHGTGPLPTYEQYF

j_gene: TRBJ1-1
v_gene: TRBV19
abundance: many
d_gene: NA
CDR3nt: TGTGCCAGTAGTATAAATCGGAACACTGAAGCTTTCTTT
CDR3aa: CASSINRNTEAFF

j_gene: TRBJ2-2
v_gene: TRBV11-1
abundance: NA
d_gene: TRBD1
CDR3nt: TGTGCCAGCAGCTTCGAACCAGGGGGATTGACCGGGGAGCTGTTTTTT
CDR3aa: CASSFEPGGLTGELFF

j_gene: TRBJ2-7
v_gene: TRBV6-5
abundance: NA
d_gene: TRBD2
CDR3nt: TGTGCCAGCAGTTATCGTAGGACTAGCTCGTACGAGCAGTACTTC
CDR3aa: CASSYRRTSSYEQYF

j_gene: TRBJ2-7
v_gene: TRBV6-1
abundance: NA
d_gene: TRBD1
CDR3nt: TGTGCCAGCATGGTAACCAGGGACAGCTCCTACGAGCAGTACTTC
CDR3aa: CASMVTRDSSYEQYF

j_gene: TRBJ2-7
v_gene: TRBV5-5
abundance: many
d_gene: NA
CDR3nt: TGTGCCAGCACCCCGAACTCACTAGACTACGAGCAGTACTTC
CDR3aa: CASTPNSLDYEQYF

j_gene: TRBJ1-5
v_gene: TRBV27
abundance: many
d_gene: NA
CDR3nt: TGTGCCAGCAGTGGAACTGCCTACCCGAATCAGCCCCAGCATTTT
CDR3aa: CASSGTAYPNQPQHF

j_gene: TRBJ2-3
v_gene: TRBV2
abundance: many
d_gene: TRBD1
CDR3nt: TGTGCCAGCAACGGACAGGCCACAGATACGCAGTATTTT
CDR3aa: CASNGQATDTQYF

j_gene: TRBJ2-7
v_gene: TRBV30
abundance: many
d_gene: NA
CDR3nt: TGTGCCTGGAGTACACGACTGGGGGAGCAGTACTTC
CDR3aa: CAWSTRLGEQYF

j_gene: TRBJ2-4
v_gene: TRBV6-5
abundance: NA
d_gene: NA
CDR3nt: TGTGCCAGCAGTTACTCGACACAGCTCGCTCAGTACTTC
CDR3aa: CASSYSTQLAQYF

j_gene: TRBJ1-1
v_gene: TRBV5-1
abundance: many
d_gene: TRBD1
CDR3nt: TGCGCCAGCAGCCGCAAGCCTTCAGGGGGGAACATGAACACTGAAGCTTTCTTT
CDR3aa: CASSRKPSGGNMNTEAFF

j_gene: TRBJ2-6
v_gene: TRBV6-1
abundance: many
d_gene: TRBD2
CDR3nt: TGTGCCAGCAGGGAAAGGACTAGCCTGAGCTCTGGGGCCAACGTCCTGACTTTC
CDR3aa: CASRERTSLSSGANVLTF

j_gene: TRBJ2-2
v_gene: TRBV27
abundance: NA
d_gene: NA
CDR3nt: TGTGCCAGCAGTCATCCTACGGGGGAGCTGTTTTTT
CDR3aa: CASSHPTGELFF

j_gene: TRBJ1-5
v_gene: TRBV6-2/TRBV6-3
abundance: few
d_gene: NA
CDR3nt: TGTGCCAGCAGCCAAGCCCTCGATCAGCCCCAGCATTTT
CDR3aa: CASSQALDQPQHF

j_gene: TRBJ1-5
v_gene: TRBV6-1
abundance: NA
d_gene: TRBD1
CDR3nt: TGTGCCAGCAGTGAAGTGGGACAGGGTTGGCAGCCCCAGCATTTT
CDR3aa: CASSEVGQGWQPQHF

j_gene: TRBJ2-6
v_gene: TRBV2
abundance: many
d_gene: NA
CDR3nt: TGTGCCAGCAGTGAGTTAGCTGGGGCCAACGTCCTGACTTTC
CDR3aa: CASSELAGANVLTF

j_gene: TRBJ1-5
v_gene: TRBV6-1
abundance: many
d_gene: TRBD1
CDR3nt: TGTGCCAGCAGTGAAGGGACAGGGTCTTATCAGCCCCAGCATTTT
CDR3aa: CASSEGTGSYQPQHF

j_gene: TRBJ2-5
v_gene: TRBV28
abundance: once
d_gene: TRBD2
CDR3nt: TGTGCCAGCAGCCCCCGAGTATCAGGTAGCCGGGAGGGAGAGACCCAGTACTTC
CDR3aa: CASSPRVSGSREGETQYF

j_gene: TRBJ2-3
v_gene: TRBV12-3/TRBV12-4
abundance: many
d_gene: TRBD2
CDR3nt: TGTGCCAGCGGACCCCGGCTAGCGGGAGCAGATACGCAGTATTTT
CDR3aa: CASGPRLAGADTQYF

j_gene: TRBJ1-2
v_gene: TRBV7-2
abundance: many
d_gene: TRBD1
CDR3nt: TGTGCCAGCAGCTTACTGGACAGGGGACCTTGGGGCTACACCTTC
CDR3aa: CASSLLDRGPWGYTF

j_gene: TRBJ2-7
v_gene: TRBV30
abundance: once
d_gene: NA
CDR3nt: TGTGCCTGGAGTGTAATTAGGCGAGAGCAGTACTTC
CDR3aa: CAWSVIRREQYF

j_gene: TRBJ1-2
v_gene: TRBV5-1
abundance: many
d_gene: NA
CDR3nt: TGCGCCAGCAGCGCGGGAGGAGGCTACACCTTC
CDR3aa: CASSAGGGYTF

j_gene: TRBJ1-1
v_gene: TRBV9
abundance: few
d_gene: TRBD1
CDR3nt: TGTGCCAGCAGCTCCCGGACAGGGACCGCTGAAGCTTTCTTT
CDR3aa: CASSSRTGTAEAFF

j_gene: TRBJ2-7
v_gene: TRBV6-1
abundance: many
d_gene: TRBD1
CDR3nt: TGTGCCACCACAGGGTTAGACAGGGGGCTGTCCTACGAGCAGTACTTC
CDR3aa: CATTGLDRGLSYEQYF

j_gene: TRBJ1-1
v_gene: TRBV7-2
abundance: many
d_gene: TRBD1
CDR3nt: TGTGCCAGCAGCTTAGTAGCTTGGGACAGGGTCAAGAACACTGAAGCTTTCTTT
CDR3aa: CASSLVAWDRVKNTEAFF

j_gene: TRBJ2-6
v_gene: TRBV27
abundance: NA
d_gene: TRBD1
CDR3nt: TGTGCCAGCGGGCAAGGGACAGCGAGTCGGGTCCTGACTTTC
CDR3aa: CASGQGTASRVLTF

j_gene: TRBJ2-7
v_gene: TRBV28
abundance: many
d_gene: NA
CDR3nt: TGTGCCAGCAGTGGTGGGGGGCTAGGCGAGCAGTACTTC
CDR3aa: CASSGGGLGEQYF

j_gene: TRBJ2-2
v_gene: TRBV19
abundance: NA
d_gene: NA
CDR3nt: TGTGCCAGTAGCCCATATAGGCGGGACTGGGCGAACGGGGAGCTGTTTTTT
CDR3aa: CASSPYRRDWANGELFF

j_gene: TRBJ2-2
v_gene: TRBV7-2
abundance: NA
d_gene: NA
CDR3nt: TGTGCCAGCAGCTTAACTCCCCGGGGCGGGGAGCTGTTTTTT
CDR3aa: CASSLTPRGGELFF

j_gene: TRBJ2-2
v_gene: TRBV6-2/TRBV6-3
abundance: NA
d_gene: NA
CDR3nt: TGTGCCAGCAGTACACCGCAGCGGAACACCGGGGAGCTGTTTTTT
CDR3aa: CASSTPQRNTGELFF